The 22 T cell receptor beta chains below all came from one sample that was sequenced in a study of lymphopenia after photon versus proton radiotherapy. Sequenced by immunoSEQ multiplex PCR; TCRdb stores in-frame clones only, minus some. The profile covers some 41,000 clones, with approximately 87% appearing a single time and under 3.5% taken by the ten largest. The sample consisted of peripheral blood, taken from a patient treated with photon-based radiotherapy. These receptors were collected from a middle-aged man with gastric cancer.

The DNA for the CDR3 is TGCGCCAGCAGCCAAGCGGGACTAGCGGTGAATGAGCAGTTCTTC. As protein: CASSQAGLAVNEQFF. V and J are TRBV4-1 and TRBJ2-1; 11 bases fit TRBD2. V lost 1 base, J lost 7 bases, and 3 bases stayed unmatched. This CDR3 is built from 15 residues. The germline V gene has CDR1 MGHRA and CDR2 YSYEKL.

The rearrangement joins TRBV14 to TRBJ2-7; 7 nucleotides agree with TRBD2. The CDR3 loop spans 14 amino acids. Germline V lookup: CDR1 SGHDN, CDR2 FVKESK. V shed 4 bases, J shed 2 bases, and the junction held 5 bases outside the gene matches. CDR3 DNA sequence: TGTGCCAGCAGCCGGCAGCGGGGTGCCTACGAGCAGTACTTC. Protein sequence: CASSRQRGAYEQYF. Based on the CDR3 plus reference TRBV14 and TRBJ2-7, the full variable domain is EAGVTQFPSHSVIEKGQTVTLRCDPISGHDNLYWYRRVMGKEIKFLLHFVKESKQDESGMPNNRFLAERTGGTYSTLKVQPAELEDSGVYFCASSRQRGAYEQYFGPGTRLTVT.

The chain carries TRBV7-9 and TRBJ2-7; D uncertain. Trimming removed 7 bases from V and 4 bases from J, with 11 bases in between. This CDR3 has 12 residues. Germline V gene data show CDR1 as SEHNR and CDR2 as FQNEAQ (reference sequence). This chain's CDR3 is CASTSEGYEQYF. CDR3 DNA sequence: TGTGCCAGCACCTCGGAAGGGTACGAGCAGTACTTC.

The chain employs TRBV5-4 and TRBJ2-7; possible D gene TRBD2, 7 bases. Germline CDR1 reads SGHNT; CDR2 reads YYREEE (reference sequence). The CDR3 extends over 13 amino acids. V shed 3 bases and J shed 5 bases, with 12 bases lying between them. CDR3 region: CASSWVGGDEQYF. The CDR3, as DNA: TGTGCCAGCAGCTGGGTAGGGGGGGACGAGCAGTACTTC.

The chain links TRBV30 to TRBJ2-7; TRBD1 matches at 8 bases. CDR3 length: 14 amino acids. Germline loops: CDR1 GTSNPN, CDR2 SVGIG (reference sequence). Germline trimming cut 1 base from V and 4 bases from J; bases unmatched to any gene: 6. CDR3 protein: CAWSEYRGMYEQYF. CDR3 DNA sequence: TGTGCCTGGAGTGAGTACAGGGGGATGTACGAGCAGTACTTC.

V usage is TRBV7-8 and J usage is TRBJ2-1; 7 bases are shared with TRBD1. The CDR3 spans 14 residues. Per germline, CDR1 SGHVS and CDR2 FQNEAQ. The V gene end was trimmed by 5 bases and the J gene end by 2 bases; junction bases not matched to a gene: 3. The CDR3 region has the DNA TGTGCCAGCAGCCGGGACAGCCCCTACAATGAGCAGTTCTTC. Translated, it gives CASSRDSPYNEQFF.

This clone came up once. This chain connects TRBV28 to TRBJ1-2, with D uncertain. The CDR3 contains 14 residues. The V gene lost 2 bases and the J gene lost 4 bases, with 11 bases spanning the gap. CDR1 is MDHEN, CDR2 SYDVKM, per germline. Here the CDR3 reads CASSLQVVSYGYTF. DNA of the CDR3: TGTGCCAGCAGTTTACAGGTAGTAAGCTATGGCTACACCTTC.

J is TRBJ2-5 and V is TRBV5-1; TRBD1 matches 9 bases. J lost 5 bases, V lost 4 bases, and 6 bases had no gene match. The CDR3 runs 14 residues. Germline loops: CDR1 SGHRS, CDR2 YFSETQ. CDR3 sequence (DNA): TGCGCCAGCAGCATACAGGGGGCGAGGGAGACCCAGTACTTC. This sequence encodes CASSIQGARETQYF.

This clone is a singleton in its sample. This sequence joins TRBV5-4 and TRBJ2-1; TRBD1 matches 10 bases. Germline CDR1 SGHNT, CDR2 YYREEE (reference sequence). This CDR3 is 15 amino acids long. Germline trimming cut 3 bases from V and 4 bases from J; bases unmatched to any gene: 4. This chain's CDR3 is CASSSRDRGYNEQFF. DNA for the CDR3: TGTGCCAGCAGCTCCCGGGACAGGGGATACAATGAGCAGTTCTTC.

The V gene is TRBV12-5, the J gene TRBJ2-1; TRBD2 might be the D (6 bases). Germline assignment: CDR1 LGHNT and CDR2 FRNRAP. The V and J ends lost 0 bases and 0 bases respectively, with 18 bases between them. The CDR3 covers 19 residues. In DNA form, the CDR3 reads TGTGCTAGTGGTTTGGTATATGGTGTAGCGGAAGGCTCCTACAATGAGCAGTTCTTC. Translating gives CASGLVYGVAEGSYNEQFF.

The rearrangement joins TRBV15 to TRBJ2-7; D is uncertain. Germline CDR1 is LNHNV and CDR2 is YYDKDF (reference sequence). This CDR3 has 12 residues. V dropped 0 bases and J dropped 3 bases, with 3 bases sitting between them. CDR3 nucleotides: TGTGCCACCAGCAGAGACGGCTACGAGCAGTACTTC. Translation: CATSRDGYEQYF.

The rearrangement uses TRBV2 and TRBJ1-1, with D hard to call. Per the germline V gene, CDR1 is SNHLY and CDR2 is FYNNEI. Trimming removed 6 bases from V and 1 base from J, with 12 bases in between. The CDR3 totals 14 residues. CDR3 DNA sequence: TGTGCCAGCAGCATAGGGATGGGGAACACTGAAGCTTTCTTT. Encoded protein: CASSIGMGNTEAFF.

This clone has only a few counts. The J gene is TRBJ1-2, the V gene TRBV7-2; 7 bases map to TRBD1. Unmatched junction bases numbered 10, after V lost 5 bases and J lost 7 bases. Germline values: CDR1 SGHTA, CDR2 FQGNSA. CDR3 length: 14 amino acids. DNA for the CDR3: TGTGCCAGCAGCCTAAACAGGGGCGGGAGTGGCTACACCTTC. Translation gives CASSLNRGGSGYTF.

Here the CDR3 reads CASSLKGSGAGIGELFF. CDR3 nucleotides: TGTGCCAGCAGCTTAAAGGGGTCAGGGGCAGGTATCGGGGAGCTGTTTTTT. The V gene is TRBV7-8, the J gene TRBJ2-2; tentatively, D is TRBD1 (6 bases). Germline V gene sequence: CDR1 SGHVS, CDR2 FQNEAQ. CDR3 length: 17 residues. V gave up 2 bases and J gave up 7 bases, with 20 bases separating them.

The chain links TRBV27 to TRBJ2-7, with a tentative D call TRBD1 (6 bases). V was cut by 5 bases and J by 0 bases, with 14 bases left in between. CDR3 length: 15 residues. The germline CDR1 and CDR2 sequences are MNHEY and SMNVEV (reference sequence). The CDR3 here is CASSRSRGNSYEQYF. CDR3 nucleotide sequence: TGTGCCAGCAGTAGAAGCAGGGGCAACTCCTACGAGCAGTACTTC.

This clone was seen only a few times. J is TRBJ2-7 and V is TRBV28; D not resolved. CDR1 MDHEN and CDR2 SYDVKM come from the germline V gene. The V and J ends lost 3 bases and 10 bases respectively, with 13 bases between them. This CDR3 is 12 amino acids long. CDR3 protein: CASSLGTPRQYF. CDR3 DNA sequence: TGTGCCAGCAGTTTGGGTACCCCTCGTCAGTACTTC. Full variable domain (remainder filled in from reference TRBV28 and TRBJ2-7): DVKVTQSSRYLVKRTGEKVFLECVQDMDHENMFWYRQDPGLGLRLIYFSYDVKMKEKGDIPEGYSVSREKKERFSLILESASTNQTSMYLCASSLGTPRQYFGPGTRLTVT.

The chain joins TRBV27 to TRBJ2-1; 7 bases are a match to TRBD1. Germline V lookup: CDR1 MNHEY, CDR2 SMNVEV (reference sequence). The CDR3 loop spans 14 amino acids. The ends lost 7 bases at V and 4 bases at J; junction bases unmatched: 7. The chain's CDR3 is CASKRGPSYNEQFF. The CDR3 nucleotides are TGTGCCAGCAAAAGGGGGCCCTCTTACAATGAGCAGTTCTTC.

The chain combines TRBV9 with TRBJ2-3, with TRBD2 identical over 8 bases. The CDR3 totals 16 residues. The V and J ends lost 2 bases and 7 bases, in that order; junction bases with no gene match: 12. Germline loops: CDR1 SGDLS, CDR2 YYNGEE. CDR3 coding DNA: TGTGCCAGCAGCGTCGCACGAGCGGGAGAACGGAATACGCAGTATTTT. This encodes CASSVARAGERNTQYF. The entire variable domain, with the rest obtained from reference TRBV9 and TRBJ2-3, is as follows: DSGVTQTPKHLITATGQRVTLRCSPRSGDLSVYWYQQSLDQGLQFLIQYYNGEERAKGNILERFSAQQFPDLHSELNLSSLELGDSALYFCASSVARAGERNTQYFGPGTRLTVL.

The CDR3 sequence: CASSPSLRVLNQPQHF. The CDR3 DNA sequence: TGTGCCAGCAGCCCCTCTCTCCGGGTCTTAAATCAGCCCCAGCATTTT. The J gene is TRBJ1-5, the V gene TRBV4-2; D unresolved. CDR3 size: 16 residues. The V gene lost 4 bases and the J gene lost 4 bases, with 17 bases spanning the gap. Germline values: CDR1 LGHNA, CDR2 YNFKEQ.

As regards this clone: The junction and the germline gene differ at one end; a read error may be behind it. The CDR3 loop reads CSVIDGAAGTSIHF. The CDR3 DNA reads TGCAGCGTAATAGACGGCGCGGCCGGGACTAGCATACATTTT. V is TRBV29-1 and J is TRBJ2-3; 9 bases map to TRBD2. The germline gives CDR1 SQVTM, CDR2 ANQGSEA. The CDR3 is 14 amino acids.

This chain connects TRBV30 to TRBJ2-7, with unresolved D. This CDR3 has 11 residues. V lost 1 base, J lost 3 bases, and 4 bases lay in between. Looked up from germline, CDR1 is GTSNPN and CDR2 is SVGIG (reference sequence). The CDR3 loop is CAWSDDYEQYF. CDR3 nucleotides: TGTGCCTGGAGTGATGACTACGAGCAGTACTTC. The whole variable domain, remainder taken from reference TRBV30 and TRBJ2-7, is SQTIHQWPATLVQPVGSPLSLECTVEGTSNPNLYWYRQAAGRGLQLLFYSVGIGQISSEVPQNLSASRPQDRQFILSSKKLLLSDSGFYLCAWSDDYEQYFGPGTRLTVT.

This chain connects TRBV4-1 to TRBJ1-2, with D possibly TRBD1 on 6 matching bases. V was pared by 2 bases and J by 8 bases, with 15 bases between. This CDR3 has 14 residues. Germline assignment: CDR1 MGHRA and CDR2 YSYEKL. CDR3 protein: CASSQPGTKGGYTF. DNA for the CDR3: TGCGCCAGCAGCCAACCTGGGACAAAAGGAGGCTACACCTTC.